Below, 20 T cell receptor beta chains from the same sample are listed, as sequenced in a study of memory CD4+ T cells and cytomegalovirus serostatus. Single viable CD3+CD4+CD8-CD45RO+ cells were sorted as the memory CD4+ T cells. The assay was immunoSEQ multiplex PCR, and TCRdb's table has in-frame clones only and misses some. The sample contains 70,000 to 90,000 clones, around 82% of which appear only once. Sequenced: memory CD4+ T cells from blood. The receptors shown here come from an adult in good health and CMV-seropositive.

The J gene is TRBJ2-1, the V gene TRBV4-1, with TRBD2 matching over 8 bases. Looked up from germline, CDR1 is MGHRA and CDR2 is YSYEKL. This CDR3 has 14 residues. V lost 1 base and J lost 7; bases outside the gene matches: 3. The CDR3 sequence: CASSQVAGRNEQFF. CDR3 DNA: TGCGCCAGCAGCCAAGTAGCGGGGAGGAATGAGCAGTTCTTC.

This chain joins TRBV30 and TRBJ1-3; no clear D. Germline CDR1 and CDR2: GTSNPN and SVGIG (reference sequence). This CDR3 region has 15 residues. The V gene lost 3 bases and the J gene lost 0 bases, with 12 bases spanning the gap. In DNA, the CDR3 is TGTGCCTGGAGCTCCTCCAAGAACTCTGGAAACACCATATATTTT. Translated: CAWSSSKNSGNTIYF.

The V gene is TRBV4-3, the J gene TRBJ2-3; TRBD1 agrees at 9 bases. Germline V gives CDR1 LGHNA, CDR2 YSLEER. V lost 0 bases and J lost 11; bases outside the gene matches: 6. The CDR3 is 14 amino acids. The CDR3 loop reads CASSQDLTGQGQYF. The CDR3 nucleotides read TGCGCCAGCAGCCAAGATTTAACGGGACAGGGGCAGTATTTT.

V usage is TRBV27 and J usage is TRBJ2-3; TRBD1 aligns across 9 bases. Germline values: CDR1 MNHEY, CDR2 SMNVEV (reference sequence). The CDR3 is 17 amino acids. With V trimmed by 2 bases and J by 4 bases, 10 bases remained unmatched. CDR3 in amino acids: CASSLSRRTGDPDTQYF. CDR3 DNA sequence: TGTGCCAGCAGTTTAAGTCGTAGGACAGGGGATCCAGATACGCAGTATTTT.

V and J are TRBV27 and TRBJ2-7, with 7 bases lining up with TRBD2. Per the germline V gene, CDR1 is MNHEY and CDR2 is SMNVEV (reference sequence). The length of the CDR3 is 16 residues. The V segment lost 6 bases and the J segment 1 base; nucleotides outside the gene matches: 12. For the CDR3, the DNA is TGTGCCAGCAGCCCGTTTCAAGCGGGGCTTTCCTACGAGCAGTACTTC. Its translation: CASSPFQAGLSYEQYF.

The chain couples TRBV2 to TRBJ2-2; the match to TRBD2 covers 10 bases. CDR3 length equals 15 residues. Germline V gene lookup returns CDR1 SNHLY and CDR2 FYNNEI. Trimming took 7 bases from V and 4 from J; bases not matched to a gene: 6. This CDR3 is CASKSLAGVTGELFF. CDR3 nucleotide sequence: TGTGCCAGCAAGTCTCTAGCGGGAGTCACCGGGGAGCTGTTTTTT.

The chain has TRBV5-6 and TRBJ2-5; TRBD1 matches at 10 bases. V was clipped by 0 bases and J by 4 bases; unmatched bases: 3. Per germline, CDR1 SGHDT and CDR2 YYEEEE. CDR3 length: 15 amino acids. CDR3: CASSLVTGGGETQYF. CDR3 sequence (DNA): TGTGCCAGCAGCTTGGTGACAGGGGGCGGAGAGACCCAGTACTTC.

This clone was seen more than once but under ten times. This chain connects TRBV5-6 to TRBJ2-7; 7 bases match TRBD1. The CDR3 is 15 residues long. From germline, CDR1 is SGHDT and CDR2 YYEEEE. J was trimmed by 4 bases and V by 2 bases; bases with no gene match: 9. CDR3 loop: CASSFFRLQGYEQYV. The CDR3 nucleotides read TGTGCCAGCAGCTTTTTCCGCCTACAGGGGTACGAGCAGTACGTC.

The rearrangement links TRBV5-1 to TRBJ2-3; perhaps D is TRBD1 or TRBD2 (5 bases each). Germline lookup yields CDR1 SGHRS and CDR2 YFSETQ. CDR3 length equals 17 residues. Trimming took 0 bases from V and 0 from J, leaving 14 bases between them. CDR3 DNA sequence: TGCGCCAGCAGCTTGGAAGGGACCCAGCTGAGCACAGATACGCAGTATTTT. As protein: CASSLEGTQLSTDTQYF.

This chain joins TRBV7-9 and TRBJ2-3; D may be TRBD2 (7 bases). V shed 5 bases and J shed 6 bases, with 21 bases lying between them. CDR3 length: 16 residues. CDR1 is SEHNR, CDR2 FQNEAQ, per germline (reference sequence). CDR3 residues: CASSALMGGARDTQYF. As DNA, the CDR3 is TGTGCCAGCAGCGCACTAATGGGGGGGGCGCGGGATACGCAGTATTTT.

The CDR3 is CASSPSGTVGYTF. Written as DNA, the CDR3 is TGTGCCAGCAGTCCATCCGGGACAGTAGGCTACACCTTC. The chain links TRBV27 to TRBJ1-2; 7 positions match TRBD1. The CDR3 has 13 amino acids. The J segment lost 8 bases and the V segment lost 5 bases, leaving 8 bases of the junction unmatched. Germline CDR1 MNHEY, CDR2 SMNVEV (reference sequence).

V usage is TRBV5-6 and J usage is TRBJ2-3; 8 bases are shared with TRBD2. The V gene's germline CDR1 is SGHDT and CDR2 YYEEEE. V lost 3 bases and J lost 4; bases outside the gene matches: 10. The CDR3 runs to 16 residues. The CDR3: CASSSYGRAVSDTQYF. CDR3 DNA sequence: TGTGCCAGCAGCTCCTACGGGAGGGCCGTTTCAGATACGCAGTATTTT.

This rearrangement joins TRBV6-6 to TRBJ1-2, with 8 bases fitting TRBD1. The germline V gene encodes CDR1 MNHNY and CDR2 SVGAGI (reference sequence). After removal of 7 bases from V and 4 bases from J, the junction contained 11 bases not matched to a gene. The length of the CDR3 is 15 residues. The CDR3 spells CASTKESGGVYGYTF. Here the CDR3 DNA reads TGTGCCAGCACCAAGGAGTCAGGGGGCGTCTATGGCTACACCTTC.

This chain connects TRBV2 to TRBJ2-3; no clear D gene. The CDR3 consists of 16 residues. V was trimmed by 2 bases and J by 1 base, leaving 13 bases between them. CDR1 and CDR2 from the germline V gene are SNHLY and FYNNEI. The CDR3 sequence: CASSENGLLGTDTQYF. The CDR3 nucleotides are TGTGCCAGCAGTGAAAACGGCCTGCTGGGCACAGATACGCAGTATTTT.

The gene calls are TRBV5-1 and TRBJ1-2; no clear D gene. The CDR3 consists of 13 residues. Germline V gene lookup returns CDR1 SGHRS and CDR2 YFSETQ. Trimming left V 5 bases short and J 4 bases short, with 12 bases between. CDR3 nucleotides: TGCGCCAGCAGGTTAAAGGGTGGCTATGGCTACACCTTC. Protein sequence: CASRLKGGYGYTF.

The chain joins TRBV15 to TRBJ1-5; 7 nucleotides line up with TRBD1. Losses at the gene ends were 0 bases for V and 3 bases for J; bases not matched to a gene: 14. The CDR3 totals 19 residues. Germline V CDR1 and CDR2: LNHNV, YYDKDF (reference sequence). CDR3 coding DNA: TGTGCCACCAGCAGAGATCTTCATAGGGGGCCTGCTGACAATCAGCCCCAGCATTTT. It codes for CATSRDLHRGPADNQPQHF.

The CDR3 here is CAWKAGERDTEAFF. CDR3 DNA: TGTGCCTGGAAGGCAGGGGAAAGGGACACTGAAGCTTTCTTT. The chain is built from TRBV30 and TRBJ1-1; D is possibly TRBD1 (6 bases). CDR1 and CDR2 (germline): GTSNPN, SVGIG (reference sequence). The CDR3 consists of 14 residues. Trimming removed 4 bases from V and 3 bases from J, with 15 bases in between.

The chain combines TRBV7-9 with TRBJ2-1, with 7 bases aligning to TRBD2. From germline, CDR1 is SEHNR and CDR2 FQNEAQ (reference sequence). The trim removed 4 bases at V and 1 base at J, leaving 4 bases unmatched. The CDR3 covers 15 residues. The CDR3 nucleotides are TGTGCCAGCAGCTCGACTAGCCAGTCCTACAATGAGCAGTTCTTC. Translating gives CASSSTSQSYNEQFF.

This rearrangement joins TRBV30 to TRBJ2-5; D ambiguous. The CDR3 is 13 amino acids. Germline-derived CDR1 and CDR2 are GTSNPN and SVGIG (reference sequence). V lost 2 bases and J 5 bases, leaving 12 bases between the germline ends. The CDR3 loop is CAWSFGPAETQYF. Here the CDR3 DNA reads TGTGCCTGGAGTTTCGGGCCGGCGGAGACCCAGTACTTC. The entire variable domain, with the rest obtained from reference TRBV30 and TRBJ2-5, is as follows: SQTIHQWPATLVQPVGSPLSLECTVEGTSNPNLYWYRQAAGRGLQLLFYSVGIGQISSEVPQNLSASRPQDRQFILSSKKLLLSDSGFYLCAWSFGPAETQYFGPGTRLLVL.

This rearrangement joins TRBV6-1 to TRBJ2-7; 8 bases are a match to TRBD1. Trimming at V came to 7 bases and at J to 4 bases, leaving 9 bases not matched to a gene. The germline V gene encodes CDR1 MNHNS and CDR2 SASEGT. The CDR3 has 14 amino acids. CDR3 in DNA: TGTGCCAGCACCGCGGGGACAGGCCGGTACGAGCAGTACGTC. It is translated as CASTAGTGRYEQYV.